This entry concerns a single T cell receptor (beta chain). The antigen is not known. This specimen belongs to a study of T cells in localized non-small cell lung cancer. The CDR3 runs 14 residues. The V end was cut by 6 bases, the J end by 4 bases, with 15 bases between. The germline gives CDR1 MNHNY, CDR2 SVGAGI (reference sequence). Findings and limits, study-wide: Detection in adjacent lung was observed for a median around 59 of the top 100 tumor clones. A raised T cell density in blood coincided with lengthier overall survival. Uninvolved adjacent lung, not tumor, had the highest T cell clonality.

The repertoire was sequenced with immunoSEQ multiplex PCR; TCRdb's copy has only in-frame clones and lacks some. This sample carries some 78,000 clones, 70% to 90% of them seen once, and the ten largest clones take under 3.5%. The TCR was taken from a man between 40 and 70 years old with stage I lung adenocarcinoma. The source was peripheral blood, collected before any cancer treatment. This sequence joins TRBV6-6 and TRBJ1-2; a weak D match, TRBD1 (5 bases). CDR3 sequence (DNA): TGTGCCAGCAGCCGCTCGACAGAAGTCTATGGCTACACCTTC. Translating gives CASSRSTEVYGYTF.